This TCR beta chain was identified in a study of blood T cell repertoires in COVID-19. V was pared by 3 bases and J by 1 base, with 27 bases of the junction left unmatched. The germline CDR1 and CDR2 sequences are SGHRS and YFSETQ. The length of the CDR3 is 23 residues. Sequenced by immunoSEQ multiplex PCR; TCRdb stores in-frame clones only, minus some. This table has about 220,000 clones, around four fifths appearing once. Source material: peripheral blood. The receptor was derived from a woman aged 60-75 years who had recovered from COVID-19. The chain recombines TRBV5-1 with TRBJ2-3; 9 nucleotides match TRBD2. This CDR3 is CASSSQRNEWSAGGQGGTDTQYF. In DNA form, the CDR3 reads TGCGCCAGCAGCTCCCAGCGTAACGAGTGGTCAGCGGGGGGCCAGGGGGGCACAGATACGCAGTATTTT.